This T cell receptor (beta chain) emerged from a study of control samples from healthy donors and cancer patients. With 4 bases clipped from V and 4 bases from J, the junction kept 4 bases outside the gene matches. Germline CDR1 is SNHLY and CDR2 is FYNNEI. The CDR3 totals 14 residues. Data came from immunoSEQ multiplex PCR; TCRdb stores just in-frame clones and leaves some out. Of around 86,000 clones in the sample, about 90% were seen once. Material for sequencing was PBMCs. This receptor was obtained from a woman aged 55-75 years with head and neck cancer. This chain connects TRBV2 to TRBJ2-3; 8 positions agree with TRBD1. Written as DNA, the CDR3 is TGTGCCAGCAGTGGGCAGGGGGCCGCAGATACGCAGTATTTT. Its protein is CASSGQGAADTQYF.